This entry lists 24 T cell receptor beta chains sequenced from one sample in a study of shared clonotypes between healthy human individuals. Only in-frame clones appear in the TCRdb table, and some are missing; sequencing was by immunoSEQ multiplex PCR. The data contain 1.5 million to 2.5 million clones, about 95% of them singletons. As defined, naive CD8 cells were CD45RO-negative and positively selected for CCR7, with terminally differentiated effector memory CD45RA+ cells excluded. The sequenced material came from naive CD8+ T cells sorted from blood. These receptors all stem from a man aged 18 to 35 in good health.

J is TRBJ1-5 and V is TRBV4-3; D gene uncertain. CDR1 LGHNA and CDR2 YSLEER come from the germline V gene. This CDR3 is 13 amino acids long. Trimming cost V 0 bases and J 8 bases, with 8 bases left between them. CDR3 sequence reads: CASSQDNEEPQHF. DNA for the CDR3: TGCGCCAGCAGCCAAGACAATGAGGAGCCCCAGCATTTT.

The V call is TRBV7-8, the J call TRBJ2-1; the D gene is possibly TRBD2 (6 bases). Trimming took 0 bases from V and 9 from J, leaving 18 bases between them. The CDR3 extends over 16 amino acids. Germline CDR1 and CDR2: SGHVS and FQNEAQ. The CDR3, as DNA: TGTGCCAGCAGCTTAGCGGCGACTAGGAGTACAGGTGAGCAGTTCTTC. Amino acid sequence: CASSLAATRSTGEQFF. The full variable domain, with the rest looked up from reference TRBV7-8 and TRBJ2-1, is GAGVSQSPRYKVAKRGQDVALRCDPISGHVSLFWYQQALGQGPEFLTYFQNEAQLDKSGLPSDRFFAERPEGSVSTLKIQRTQQEDSAVYLCASSLAATRSTGEQFFGPGTRLTVL.

This rearrangement joins TRBV27 to TRBJ1-4; D is ambiguous. CDR1 and CDR2 (germline): MNHEY, SMNVEV (reference sequence). The CDR3 extends over 13 amino acids. Deletions cut 0 bases from V and 8 bases from J, with 7 bases between. The CDR3 sequence is CASSLSSGEKLFF. Here the CDR3 DNA reads TGTGCCAGCAGTTTATCGAGCGGCGAAAAACTGTTTTTT.

The chain has TRBV29-1 and TRBJ2-3, with D perhaps matching TRBD1 or TRBD2 (5 bases each). The V gene's germline CDR1 is SQVTM and CDR2 ANQGSEA. The CDR3 length is 13 residues. V lost 7 bases and J lost 2, with 13 bases in between. CDR3 amino acids: CSADWGTTDTQYF. In nucleotides, the CDR3 is TGCAGCGCGGACTGGGGGACCACAGATACGCAGTATTTT.

The chain carries TRBV4-1 and TRBJ1-1, with 7 positions matching TRBD1. Losses at the gene ends were 5 bases for V and 1 base for J; bases not matched to a gene: 4. CDR1 is MGHRA, CDR2 YSYEKL, per germline. This CDR3 contains 14 residues. The CDR3 region has the DNA TGCGCCAGCAGCAGACAGGGAGCGAACACTGAAGCTTTCTTT. Amino acids: CASSRQGANTEAFF.

In DNA form, the CDR3 reads TGCGCCAGCAGTGACATTAGCGGGGGGGCCGTGGAGGAGACCCAGTACTTC. Its protein is CASSDISGGAVEETQYF. The chain links TRBV10-2 to TRBJ2-5; 11 bases line up with TRBD2. The CDR3 loop spans 17 amino acids. Germline trimming cut 3 bases from V and 5 bases from J; bases unmatched to any gene: 11. Germline V CDR1 and CDR2: WSHSY, SAAADI.

V gene TRBV27 combines with J gene TRBJ2-1; D is possibly TRBD1 (5 bases). Germline CDR1 reads MNHEY; CDR2 reads SMNVEV (reference sequence). CDR3 size: 13 residues. V lost 5 bases to trimming and J lost 3 bases, with 8 bases between them. The CDR3 sequence: CASSNRIYNEQFF. The CDR3 region has the DNA TGTGCCAGCAGTAACAGGATCTACAATGAGCAGTTCTTC.

The chain uses TRBV19 and TRBJ2-1; no definite D call. The V gene lost 2 bases and the J gene lost 1 base, with 9 bases spanning the gap. Looked up from germline, CDR1 is LNHDA and CDR2 is SQIVND (reference sequence). This CDR3 is built from 15 residues. CDR3 nucleotide sequence: TGTGCCAGTAGTATAAGCTCCACTTCCTACAATGAGCAGTTCTTC. It encodes CASSISSTSYNEQFF. Looking up the rest from reference TRBV19 and TRBJ2-1 gives the full variable domain: DGGITQSPKYLFRKEGQNVTLSCEQNLNHDAMYWYRQDPGQGLRLIYYSQIVNDFQKGDIAEGYSVSREKKESFPLTVTSAQKNPTAFYLCASSISSTSYNEQFFGPGTRLTVL.

V and J are TRBV29-1 and TRBJ2-7; a possible D gene is TRBD1 (5 bases). This CDR3 spans 13 amino acids. Germline CDR1 reads SQVTM; CDR2 reads ANQGSEA. The ends were cut back, 7 bases at V and 4 bases at J, with 17 bases in the middle. The CDR3 loop reads CSATQGSAYEQYF. CDR3 DNA: TGCAGCGCTACCCAGGGAAGTGCGTACGAGCAGTACTTC.

The chain carries TRBV6-5 and TRBJ1-6; D is unresolved. Germline V gives CDR1 MNHEY, CDR2 SVGAGI. The V end was cut by 7 bases, the J end by 10 bases, with 20 bases between. This CDR3 has 15 residues. The CDR3 DNA reads as TGTGCCAGCACCCCCCGGCTGGGAGAGAGATCACCCCTCCACTTT. The encoded protein is CASTPRLGERSPLHF.

Comments on this clone: Distinct nucleotide sequences in the sample also encode this CDR3. The rearrangement links TRBV4-1 to TRBJ2-3; 10 positions match TRBD1. Germline trimming cut 3 bases from V and 3 bases from J; bases unmatched to any gene: 3. Germline V lookup: CDR1 MGHRA, CDR2 YSYEKL. The CDR3 contains 15 residues. This CDR3 is CASSHRTGGTDTQYF. Here the CDR3 DNA reads TGCGCCAGCAGCCACCGGACAGGGGGGACAGATACGCAGTATTTT.

The chain employs TRBV6-4 and TRBJ1-1; D gene unclear. With 4 bases removed from V and 1 base from J, the gap between germline ends came to 7 bases. CDR1 MRHNA and CDR2 SNTAGT come from the germline V gene. The CDR3 is 13 amino acids. The chain's CDR3 is CASSVNRNTEAFF. The CDR3 DNA reads TGTGCCAGCAGTGTGAACAGGAACACTGAAGCTTTCTTT.

The gene calls are TRBV5-6 and TRBJ1-5; D gene ambiguous. Per the germline V gene, CDR1 is SGHDT and CDR2 is YYEEEE. V lost 2 bases, J lost 6 bases, and 6 bases lay in between. This CDR3 has 12 residues. The CDR3 sequence is CASSFYGQPQHF. The CDR3 coding sequence is TGTGCCAGCAGCTTTTACGGTCAGCCCCAGCATTTT.

The sample holds one count of this clone. An end of the junction differs from the germline gene, which may be a read error. The chain uses TRBV7-7 and TRBJ2-7; weak D call: TRBD2 (6 bases). Germline V gene sequence: CDR1 SSHAT, CDR2 FNYEAQ (reference sequence). The CDR3 length is 13 residues. CDR3 residues: CASSFVDGGEQYF. The DNA for the CDR3 is TGTGCTAGCAGCTTCGTGGACGGGGGCGAGCAGTACTTC.

In the case of this clone: The same CDR3 can be traced to other DNA sequences in this sample. V usage is TRBV27 and J usage is TRBJ2-7; D is possibly TRBD2 (5 bases). Germline lookup yields CDR1 MNHEY and CDR2 SMNVEV (reference sequence). V was trimmed by 0 bases and J by 1 base, leaving 7 bases between them. This CDR3 contains 14 residues. Here the CDR3 reads CASSLSGASYEQYF. CDR3 in DNA: TGTGCCAGCAGTTTATCGGGAGCGTCCTACGAGCAGTACTTC.

The CDR3 region is CASSQDPDLQETQYF. In DNA, the CDR3 is TGCGCCAGCAGCCAAGATCCGGACCTCCAAGAGACCCAGTACTTC. J is TRBJ2-5 and V is TRBV4-1; D gene unclear. This CDR3 has 15 residues. V was shortened by 0 bases and J by 1 base, with 9 bases between the two germline ends. Germline V CDR1 and CDR2: MGHRA, YSYEKL.

The gene calls are TRBV13 and TRBJ2-1; 7 bases are a match to TRBD2. The CDR3 spans 15 residues. Unmatched junction bases numbered 8, after V lost 4 bases and J lost 5 bases. Germline-derived CDR1 and CDR2 are PRHDT and FYEKMQ (reference sequence). As DNA, the CDR3 is TGTGCCAGCAGCTCTACGACTAGCCAACACAATGAGCAGTTCTTC. Translation: CASSSTTSQHNEQFF.

The rearrangement uses TRBV11-3 and TRBJ2-1; TRBD1 matches at 10 bases. J was trimmed by 7 bases and V by 6 bases; bases with no gene match: 12. The CDR3 extends over 16 amino acids. The V gene's germline CDR1 is SGHNT and CDR2 YENEEA. The CDR3 region is CASSPMGTGVGNEQFF. The CDR3 bases are TGTGCCAGCAGTCCAATGGGGACAGGGGTTGGGAATGAGCAGTTCTTC.

This chain links TRBV6-6 with TRBJ2-1, with 7 positions matching TRBD2. CDR1 is MNHNY, CDR2 SVGAGI, per germline (reference sequence). Trimming took 7 bases from V and 4 from J; bases not matched to a gene: 7. The CDR3 extends over 14 amino acids. In DNA form, the CDR3 reads TGTGCCAGCACTGTACTAGCGTTGTACAATGAGCAGTTCTTC. It translates to CASTVLALYNEQFF.

The genes are TRBV30 and TRBJ2-1; 11 positions agree with TRBD2. V shed 2 bases, J shed 5 bases, and the junction held 5 bases outside the gene matches. The CDR3 is made up of 15 amino acids. CDR1 and CDR2 from the germline V gene are GTSNPN and SVGIG (reference sequence). The chain's CDR3 is CAWSQLAGGNNEQFF. The CDR3 region has the DNA TGTGCCTGGAGTCAGCTAGCGGGAGGTAACAATGAGCAGTTCTTC.

The chain recombines TRBV28 with TRBJ2-3; D is possibly TRBD1 (5 bases). Trimming removed 3 bases at V and 2 bases at J, with 9 bases between. This CDR3 is built from 14 residues. Per the germline V gene, CDR1 is MDHEN and CDR2 is SYDVKM. CDR3 nucleotide sequence: TGTGCCAGCAGTTTTGGGGCAGACACAGATACGCAGTATTTT. It specifies CASSFGADTDTQYF.

The V call is TRBV7-9, the J call TRBJ2-5, with D unclear. Deletions cut 1 base from V and 1 base from J, with 7 bases between. The CDR3 spans 14 residues. Germline CDR1 SEHNR, CDR2 FQNEAQ (reference sequence). CDR3 in amino acids: CASSLEELQETQYF. CDR3 sequence (DNA): TGTGCCAGCAGCTTAGAAGAACTCCAAGAGACCCAGTACTTC. Drawing the rest from reference TRBV7-9 and TRBJ2-5, the complete variable domain is DTGVSQNPRHKITKRGQNVTFRCDPISEHNRLYWYRQTLGQGPEFLTYFQNEAQLEKSRLLSDRFSAERPKGSFSTLEIQRTEQGDSAMYLCASSLEELQETQYFGPGTRLLVL.

In DNA, the CDR3 is TGTGCCAGCAGCTTATCGTGGGACAGCACCTACGAGCAGTACTTC. As protein: CASSLSWDSTYEQYF. The rearrangement joins TRBV7-9 to TRBJ2-7; the match to TRBD1 covers 7 bases. Germline CDR1 SEHNR, CDR2 FQNEAQ (reference sequence). V dropped 2 bases and J dropped 2; count of bases not matched to a gene: 6. The CDR3 has 15 amino acids.

V usage is TRBV9 and J usage is TRBJ2-2; 8 positions match TRBD2. CDR3 length equals 20 residues. Germline CDR1 and CDR2: SGDLS and YYNGEE. V gave up 3 bases and J gave up 0 bases; unmatched junction bases: 16. The DNA for the CDR3 is TGTGCCAGCAGCGAGAGCGGGGGCAGGGTAAAAGTGGCGAACACCGGGGAGCTGTTTTTT. Amino acids: CASSESGGRVKVANTGELFF.